The source of this TCR beta chain is a study of T cells in Graves' hyperthyroidism and ophthalmopathy. This clonotype was detected many times. Trimming removed 6 bases from V and 0 bases from J; junction bases left unmatched: 5. Germline lookup yields CDR1 DFQATT and CDR2 SNEGSKA (reference sequence). The CDR3 is 14 amino acids. Using RNA transcripts as the source, TCR beta CDR3 regions were amplified. HTBI primers were used for first-round RT-PCR of the TCR CDR3. Via MiXCR, TCRdb re-called the multiplex PCR reads, giving one row per CDR3 protein. The sample has over 200,000 distinct CDR3 sequences; about 17% are singletons.

The sequenced sample consisted of blood. The rearrangement joins TRBV20-1 to TRBJ2-1; 7 bases align to TRBD1. The sequence was obtained from a man in his forties or fifties with Graves' hyperthyroidism. The chain's CDR3 is CSADGTDSYNEQFF. The CDR3 nucleotides are TGCAGTGCGGACGGGACAGACTCCTACAATGAGCAGTTCTTC.